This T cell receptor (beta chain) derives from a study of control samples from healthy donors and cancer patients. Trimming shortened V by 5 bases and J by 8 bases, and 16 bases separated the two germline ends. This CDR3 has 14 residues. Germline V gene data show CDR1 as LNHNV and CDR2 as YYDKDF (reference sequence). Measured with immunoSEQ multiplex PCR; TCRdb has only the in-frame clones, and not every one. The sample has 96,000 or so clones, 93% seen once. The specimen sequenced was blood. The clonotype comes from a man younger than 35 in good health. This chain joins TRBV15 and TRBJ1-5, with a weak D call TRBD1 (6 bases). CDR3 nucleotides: TGTGCCACCAGCCCTTCCAGGGGTTGGAAGCCCCAGCATTTT. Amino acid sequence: CATSPSRGWKPQHF.